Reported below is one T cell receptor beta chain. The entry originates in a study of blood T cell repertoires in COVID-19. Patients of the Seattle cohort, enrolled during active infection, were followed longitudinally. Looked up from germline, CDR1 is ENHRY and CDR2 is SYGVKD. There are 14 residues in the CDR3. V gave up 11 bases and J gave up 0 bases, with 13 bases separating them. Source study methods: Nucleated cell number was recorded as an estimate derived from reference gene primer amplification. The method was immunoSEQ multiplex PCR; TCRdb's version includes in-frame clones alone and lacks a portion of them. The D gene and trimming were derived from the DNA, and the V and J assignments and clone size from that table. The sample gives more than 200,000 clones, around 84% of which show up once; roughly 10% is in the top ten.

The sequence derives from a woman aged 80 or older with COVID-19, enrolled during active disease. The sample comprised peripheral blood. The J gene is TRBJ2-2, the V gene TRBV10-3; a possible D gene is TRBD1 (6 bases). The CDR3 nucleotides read TGTGCCCACCGAGGACAGCCGAACACCGGGGAGCTGTTTTTT. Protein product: CAHRGQPNTGELFF.